This T cell receptor beta chain was recovered during a study of CD8 T cells in ankylosing spondylitis (dated by TCRdb to 2016 to 2017). Broadly, across the study: To find TCR variants linked to disease, the study profiled T cell receptor beta repertoires in ankylosing spondylitis patients and healthy donors. The full study cohort comprised some 27 ankylosing spondylitis patients and over a hundred healthy donors. Peripheral blood was sampled, and synovial fluid was also collected from ankylosing spondylitis patients.

For sequencing, an Illumina HiSeq 2500 was employed. TCR beta libraries were prepared by quantitative 5'-RACE with molecular barcodes. As for the original processing: Disease-linked TCR variants were identified with a new computational method built on a probabilistic model of VDJ rearrangement. Using fastp trimming at Q25 and MiXCR clonotype assembly, TCRdb reanalyzed the public sequencing data and kept in-frame beta chains. Each CDR3 protein appears once, grouped with its most common genes and DNA. The V and J calls come from TCRdb's annotation, not from the publication. The table for this sample lists roughly 220,000 distinct CDR3 sequences; 10% of them were counted only once. Roughly a fifth of the sample goes to the ten largest clones. This clonotype was detected many times. Its antigen remains undetermined. There are no base qualities to consult, and no much larger clone falls within one base.

The junction shows trimming of 1 base on V and 7 bases on J, plus 8 bases between the germline ends. The CDR3 holds 13 amino acids from the cysteine to the phenylalanine. Only the CDR3 region is kept as DNA, spanning 39 bases read in frame from base 1. The CDR1 and CDR2 encoded by the germline V gene are SGHTA and FQGNSA. Overall study results and their limits: Blood from ankylosing spondylitis patients appeared to be characterized by a TCR beta motif made up of under ten highly homologous amino acid variants. According to the report, matched synovial fluid samples from ankylosing spondylitis patients were significantly enriched for the disease-linked clones. The disease-linked clones had a CD8+ phenotype and were found at relatively low frequencies in peripheral blood. Some motif variants were previously reported in synovial fluid and blood of reactive arthritis patients, suggesting common disease-initiation mechanisms.

This receptor was taken from a male donor with ankylosing spondylitis or in good health (not recorded which). The sequence links TRBV7-2 to TRBJ1-5; the D gene lacks a confident call. The sequenced material came from blood, either unsorted or a sorted T cell fraction (not recorded which). The encoded CDR3 is CASSLEVTQPQHF. DNA sequence: TGTGCCAGCAGCTTAGAAGTGACCCAGCCCCAGCATTTT.